The 27 T cell receptor beta chains below come from one sample, sequenced in a study of blood T cell repertoires in COVID-19. Produced via immunoSEQ multiplex PCR; TCRdb's table is partial and in-frame only. This sample carries some 200,000 clones, around four fifths of them seen once, and the ten largest clones take approximately 0.9%. The sequencing sample was made of peripheral blood. The receptors come from a man aged 60-69 years with COVID-19, enrolled during active disease.

The rearrangement uses TRBV4-1 and TRBJ2-5, with a tentative D call TRBD2 (5 bases). Germline CDR1 and CDR2: MGHRA and YSYEKL. Trimming pared 1 base from V and 4 bases from J, leaving 7 bases between. This CDR3 is built from 13 residues. The CDR3, as DNA: TGCGCCAGCAGCCAAGGAGGGCCAGAGACCCAGTACTTC. Residues: CASSQGGPETQYF.

The rearrangement joins TRBV6-2 or TRBV6-3 to TRBJ1-6, with 8 bases identical to TRBD1. Germline V gene data show CDR1 as MNHEY and CDR2 as SVGEGT. With V trimmed by 4 bases and J by 7 bases, 6 bases remained unmatched. The CDR3 loop spans 15 amino acids. The CDR3 loop is CASSWAGQGNSPLHF. The CDR3 DNA is TGTGCCAGCAGTTGGGCTGGACAGGGAAATTCACCCCTCCACTTT.

The chain couples TRBV18 to TRBJ2-1; D is undetermined. The V end was cut by 3 bases, the J end by 6 bases, with 6 bases between. The CDR3 totals 12 residues. Germline CDR1 reads KGHSH; CDR2 reads LQKENI. CDR3 amino acids: CASSPRVNEQFF. Here the CDR3 DNA reads TGTGCCAGCTCACCTCGGGTCAATGAGCAGTTCTTC.

The V call is TRBV28, the J call TRBJ1-4, with D maybe TRBD1 (5 bases). The germline gives CDR1 MDHEN, CDR2 SYDVKM. This CDR3 has 12 amino acids. V was shortened by 8 bases and J by 7 bases, with 11 bases between the two germline ends. Written as DNA, the CDR3 is TGTGCCAGCTGTACGGACATTGAAAAACTGTTTTTT. It codes for CASCTDIEKLFF.

This clone was observed a few times. V is TRBV9 and J is TRBJ2-7, with D possibly matching TRBD1 (6 bases). The CDR3 sequence is 14 residues long. Germline CDR1 and CDR2: SGDLS and YYNGEE. V shed 2 bases and J shed 6 bases, with 15 bases lying between them. The CDR3 coding sequence is TGTGCCAGCAGCGTGGGACACAGCCCGTCCGAGCAGTACTTC. Amino acids: CASSVGHSPSEQYF.

The chain links TRBV9 to TRBJ2-1, with D perhaps matching TRBD1 (5 bases). Trimming pared 3 bases from V and 8 bases from J, leaving 21 bases between. The CDR3 totals 16 residues. Germline-derived CDR1 and CDR2 are SGDLS and YYNGEE. The CDR3 DNA follows: TGTGCCAGCAGCGGCGACGCAGGGCAGGGCCGGGATGAGCAGTTCTTC. This sequence encodes CASSGDAGQGRDEQFF.

The V and J genes are TRBV23-1 and TRBJ2-1, with 8 bases aligning to TRBD2. TRBV23-1 is annotated as an ORF whose role is uncertain. CDR3 size: 16 residues. The ends lost 7 bases at V and 6 bases at J; junction bases unmatched: 14. As DNA, the CDR3 is TGCGCCAGCAACAACCGCGGGAGGCCCTTTATCAATGAGCAGTTCTTC. Its protein product is CASNNRGRPFINEQFF.

In its sample, this clone was seen once. This sequence joins TRBV27 and TRBJ2-7, with TRBD2 matching over 9 bases. There are 15 residues in the CDR3. Germline V gene data show CDR1 as MNHEY and CDR2 as SMNVEV (reference sequence). V lost 7 bases and J lost 1; bases outside the gene matches: 8. The chain's CDR3 is CASTLRGGVSYEQYF. As DNA, the CDR3 is TGTGCCAGCACCTTACGCGGGGGGGTATCCTACGAGCAGTACTTC.

The rearrangement joins TRBV2 to TRBJ1-2, with D unclear. The CDR3 is made up of 13 amino acids. Germline loops: CDR1 SNHLY, CDR2 FYNNEI. V lost 7 bases and J 7 bases, leaving 16 bases between the germline ends. The DNA for the CDR3 is TGTGCCAGCACGGTGGACTATCAAACTGGCTACACCTTC. It yields the protein CASTVDYQTGYTF.

This chain joins TRBV30 and TRBJ2-1; weak D call: TRBD2 (6 bases). The germline V gene has CDR1 GTSNPN and CDR2 SVGIG (reference sequence). The CDR3 is 14 residues long. Deletions cut 4 bases from V and 2 bases from J, with 12 bases between. Here the CDR3 DNA reads TGTGCCTGGAAGGGAGGCAGGGCCTACAATGAGCAGTTCTTC. Amino acids: CAWKGGRAYNEQFF.

This clone has just one count. This chain connects TRBV3-1 (or the pseudogene TRBV3-2) to TRBJ1-6; D unclear. The CDR3 consists of 15 residues. Trimming stripped 4 bases from V and 2 bases from J, with 9 bases between. Germline assignment: CDR1 LGHDT and CDR2 YNNKEL (reference sequence). CDR3 DNA: TGTGCCAGCAGCCCCCGAAACACCTATAATTCACCCCTCCACTTT. Its translation is CASSPRNTYNSPLHF.

The chain combines TRBV4-2 with TRBJ2-3; D might be TRBD1 (6 bases). This CDR3 has 14 residues. Per the germline V gene, CDR1 is LGHNA and CDR2 is YNFKEQ. Trimming cost V 4 bases and J 0 bases, with 8 bases left between them. The CDR3, as DNA: TGTGCCAGCAGCCCAGGGGCTAGCACAGATACGCAGTATTTT. Encoded protein: CASSPGASTDTQYF.

The rearrangement joins TRBV18 to TRBJ1-1, with TRBD1 as a possible D gene (5 bases). The length of the CDR3 is 16 residues. V shed 2 bases and J shed 5 bases, with 18 bases lying between them. Germline V lookup: CDR1 KGHSH, CDR2 LQKENI. This CDR3 reads CASSPINPGVITEAFF. The CDR3 DNA follows: TGTGCCAGCTCACCAATTAATCCGGGGGTCATAACTGAAGCTTTCTTT.

The V call is TRBV29-1, the J call TRBJ1-1; D is possibly TRBD1 (5 bases). The CDR3 is 14 amino acids. CDR1 is SQVTM and CDR2 is ANQGSEA in the germline V gene. V was clipped by 2 bases and J by 0 bases, with 10 bases between them. The CDR3, as DNA: TGCAGCGTTGAAAGGGGACTCATGAACACTGAAGCTTTCTTT. Its protein is CSVERGLMNTEAFF.

This chain uses TRBV19 with TRBJ2-2; D not resolved. In germline, CDR1 is LNHDA, CDR2 SQIVND (reference sequence). The V gene lost 0 bases and the J gene lost 9 bases, with 14 bases spanning the gap. The CDR3 is made up of 15 amino acids. The CDR3 sequence is CASSIDQSSLWELFF. The CDR3 DNA is TGTGCCAGTAGTATAGATCAGAGTAGCCTCTGGGAGCTGTTTTTT.

The chain has TRBV7-8 and TRBJ1-2, with 10 bases aligning to TRBD1. The germline V gene has CDR1 SGHVS and CDR2 FQNEAQ. This CDR3 region has 14 residues. V lost 1 base, J lost 6 bases, and 2 bases stayed unmatched. In DNA, the CDR3 is TGTGCCAGCAGCTTAGGGACAGGGGGAGATGGCTACACCTTC. It codes for CASSLGTGGDGYTF.

The chain links TRBV27 to TRBJ2-2; TRBD2 matches at 9 bases. CDR1 is MNHEY, CDR2 SMNVEV, per germline (reference sequence). V was pared by 6 bases and J by 7 bases, with 15 bases of the junction left unmatched. This CDR3 has 17 amino acids. The chain's CDR3 is CASSLLAGEYVVGELFF. The DNA of the CDR3 is TGTGCCAGCAGCCTTTTAGCGGGAGAGTATGTGGTCGGGGAGCTGTTTTTT.

The rearrangement uses TRBV4-1 and TRBJ2-7; 14 bases align to TRBD2. V shed 2 bases and J 7 bases; nucleotides not matched to a gene: 4. The CDR3 consists of 15 residues. Germline V gene sequence: CDR1 MGHRA, CDR2 YSYEKL. The CDR3 loop is CASSQRLAGGREQYF. CDR3 in DNA: TGCGCCAGCAGCCAACGACTAGCGGGAGGGAGAGAGCAGTACTTC.

DNA of the CDR3: TGCGCCAGCAGCCAGGGACCGGGACAGGGCTACGAGCAGTACTTC. Amino acid sequence: CASSQGPGQGYEQYF. The rearrangement joins TRBV4-1 to TRBJ2-7; 9 bases agree with TRBD1. Per germline, CDR1 MGHRA and CDR2 YSYEKL. The CDR3 runs to 15 residues. The junction had 6 bases not matched to a gene; V was cut back by 3 bases and J by 3 bases.

This clone was observed once. One end of the junction is discordant with germline, which a read error may explain. The chain is built from TRBV19 and TRBJ1-1; 7 bases line up with TRBD1. Germline loops: CDR1 LNHDA, CDR2 SQIVND (reference sequence). The CDR3 contains 13 residues. CDR3 sequence (DNA): TGTGCCAGTAGTGTTCCCGGGACAGATGAAGCTCTCTTT. Protein product: CASSVPGTDEALF. The whole variable domain, remainder taken from reference TRBV19 and TRBJ1-1, is DGGITQSPKYLFRKEGQNVTLSCEQNLNHDAMYWYRQDPGQGLRLIYYSQIVNDFQKGDIAEGYSVSREKKESFPLTVTSAQKNPTAFYLCASSVPGTDEALFGQGTRLTVV.

The gene calls are TRBV2 and TRBJ2-1, with TRBD1 as a possible D gene (6 bases). The CDR3 covers 13 residues. V was clipped by 6 bases and J by 5 bases, with 11 bases between them. The germline CDR1 and CDR2 sequences are SNHLY and FYNNEI. This CDR3 is CASRTGSHNEQFF. The CDR3 coding sequence is TGTGCCAGCAGAACAGGGAGCCACAATGAGCAGTTCTTC.

V gene TRBV18 combines with J gene TRBJ1-3; 7 bases map to TRBD1. This CDR3 has 15 amino acids. Trimming at V came to 3 bases and at J to 0 bases, leaving 2 bases not matched to a gene. Germline assignment: CDR1 KGHSH and CDR2 LQKENI. The CDR3 DNA reads as TGTGCCAGCTCACCGGGACAGCTCTCTGGAAACACCATATATTTT. It translates to CASSPGQLSGNTIYF.

This clone showed up just a few times. V and J are TRBV7-9 and TRBJ1-2; no firm D call. Germline V gives CDR1 SEHNR, CDR2 FQNEAQ (reference sequence). CDR3 length: 15 amino acids. V was cut by 5 bases and J by 1 base, with 14 bases left in between. The CDR3 here is CASSISPGFNYGYTF. CDR3 DNA: TGTGCCAGCAGCATCTCCCCGGGTTTTAACTATGGCTACACCTTC. Based on the CDR3 plus reference TRBV7-9 and TRBJ1-2, the full variable domain is DTGVSQNPRHKITKRGQNVTFRCDPISEHNRLYWYRQTLGQGPEFLTYFQNEAQLEKSRLLSDRFSAERPKGSFSTLEIQRTEQGDSAMYLCASSISPGFNYGYTFGSGTRLTVV.

The V call is TRBV14, the J call TRBJ1-6; D is ambiguous. Germline-derived CDR1 and CDR2 are SGHDN and FVKESK. The CDR3 runs 14 residues. V lost 0 bases and J lost 7, with 7 bases in between. The CDR3 DNA reads TGTGCCAGCAGCCAAGAGGCAAAAAATTCACCCCTCCACTTT. Encoded protein: CASSQEAKNSPLHF.

Remarks on this clone: Sequence at one end of the junction differs from germline and may be a read error. The chain is built from TRBV29-1 and TRBJ1-4; TRBD1 agrees at 10 bases. CDR3 length: 14 amino acids. Germline V gene sequence: CDR1 SQVTM, CDR2 ANQGSEA. CDR3 amino acids: CSVEDRGRYEKLFF. The CDR3, as DNA: TGCAGCGTCGAAGACAGGGGGCGATATGAAAAACTGTTTTTT. The full variable domain, its missing parts supplied by reference TRBV29-1 and TRBJ1-4, is SAVISQKPSRDICQRGTSLTIQCQVDSQVTMMFWYRQQPGQSLTLIATANQGSEATYESGFVIDKFPISRPNLTFSTLTVSNMSPEDSSIYLCSVEDRGRYEKLFFGSGTQLSVL.

The chain is built from TRBV28 and TRBJ2-3; D is perhaps TRBD1 (5 bases). The CDR3 consists of 14 residues. The V end was cut by 5 bases, the J end by 6 bases, with 15 bases between. CDR1 is MDHEN and CDR2 is SYDVKM in the germline V gene. CDR3 protein: CASSIQETSDTQYF. The CDR3 DNA is TGTGCCAGCAGTATACAGGAGACCTCCGATACGCAGTATTTT. Combining the CDR3 with reference TRBV28 and TRBJ2-3 gives the whole variable domain DVKVTQSSRYLVKRTGEKVFLECVQDMDHENMFWYRQDPGLGLRLIYFSYDVKMKEKGDIPEGYSVSREKKERFSLILESASTNQTSMYLCASSIQETSDTQYFGPGTRLTVL.

The CDR3 nucleotides are TGTGCCAGCAGTCCCGCACGACGGAGATCTAGCACAGATACGCAGTATTTT. It is translated as CASSPARRRSSTDTQYF. The chain links TRBV27 to TRBJ2-3; unclear D gene. Germline loops: CDR1 MNHEY, CDR2 SMNVEV (reference sequence). Trimming left V 5 bases short and J 0 bases short, with 18 bases between. This CDR3 has 17 residues.